The present T cell receptor beta chain was sequenced within a study of PD-1 blockade in classical Hodgkin lymphoma. This table comes from immunoSEQ multiplex PCR, and its TCRdb copy is limited to in-frame clones, with some not included. In the table there are 120,000 to 150,000 clones, around 84% of which are singletons. Germline V gene data show CDR1 as PRHDT and CDR2 as FYEKMQ (reference sequence). This CDR3 region has 20 residues. V shed 1 base and J shed 2 bases, with 25 bases lying between them. Every patient experienced relapse after autologous stem cell transplantation, and brentuximab vedotin exposure varied.

The genes are TRBV13 and TRBJ2-3, with D tentatively TRBD2 (6 bases). The source of this sequence is a human donor with classical Hodgkin lymphoma. The sample in question was peripheral blood mononuclear cells (PBMCs), obtained before the second cycle of nivolumab. CDR3 DNA sequence: TGTGCCAGCAGCTTAGTGGGGGGAGGCTCGGGCCTTGGCTTCACAGATACGCAGTATTTT. Its protein is CASSLVGGGSGLGFTDTQYF.